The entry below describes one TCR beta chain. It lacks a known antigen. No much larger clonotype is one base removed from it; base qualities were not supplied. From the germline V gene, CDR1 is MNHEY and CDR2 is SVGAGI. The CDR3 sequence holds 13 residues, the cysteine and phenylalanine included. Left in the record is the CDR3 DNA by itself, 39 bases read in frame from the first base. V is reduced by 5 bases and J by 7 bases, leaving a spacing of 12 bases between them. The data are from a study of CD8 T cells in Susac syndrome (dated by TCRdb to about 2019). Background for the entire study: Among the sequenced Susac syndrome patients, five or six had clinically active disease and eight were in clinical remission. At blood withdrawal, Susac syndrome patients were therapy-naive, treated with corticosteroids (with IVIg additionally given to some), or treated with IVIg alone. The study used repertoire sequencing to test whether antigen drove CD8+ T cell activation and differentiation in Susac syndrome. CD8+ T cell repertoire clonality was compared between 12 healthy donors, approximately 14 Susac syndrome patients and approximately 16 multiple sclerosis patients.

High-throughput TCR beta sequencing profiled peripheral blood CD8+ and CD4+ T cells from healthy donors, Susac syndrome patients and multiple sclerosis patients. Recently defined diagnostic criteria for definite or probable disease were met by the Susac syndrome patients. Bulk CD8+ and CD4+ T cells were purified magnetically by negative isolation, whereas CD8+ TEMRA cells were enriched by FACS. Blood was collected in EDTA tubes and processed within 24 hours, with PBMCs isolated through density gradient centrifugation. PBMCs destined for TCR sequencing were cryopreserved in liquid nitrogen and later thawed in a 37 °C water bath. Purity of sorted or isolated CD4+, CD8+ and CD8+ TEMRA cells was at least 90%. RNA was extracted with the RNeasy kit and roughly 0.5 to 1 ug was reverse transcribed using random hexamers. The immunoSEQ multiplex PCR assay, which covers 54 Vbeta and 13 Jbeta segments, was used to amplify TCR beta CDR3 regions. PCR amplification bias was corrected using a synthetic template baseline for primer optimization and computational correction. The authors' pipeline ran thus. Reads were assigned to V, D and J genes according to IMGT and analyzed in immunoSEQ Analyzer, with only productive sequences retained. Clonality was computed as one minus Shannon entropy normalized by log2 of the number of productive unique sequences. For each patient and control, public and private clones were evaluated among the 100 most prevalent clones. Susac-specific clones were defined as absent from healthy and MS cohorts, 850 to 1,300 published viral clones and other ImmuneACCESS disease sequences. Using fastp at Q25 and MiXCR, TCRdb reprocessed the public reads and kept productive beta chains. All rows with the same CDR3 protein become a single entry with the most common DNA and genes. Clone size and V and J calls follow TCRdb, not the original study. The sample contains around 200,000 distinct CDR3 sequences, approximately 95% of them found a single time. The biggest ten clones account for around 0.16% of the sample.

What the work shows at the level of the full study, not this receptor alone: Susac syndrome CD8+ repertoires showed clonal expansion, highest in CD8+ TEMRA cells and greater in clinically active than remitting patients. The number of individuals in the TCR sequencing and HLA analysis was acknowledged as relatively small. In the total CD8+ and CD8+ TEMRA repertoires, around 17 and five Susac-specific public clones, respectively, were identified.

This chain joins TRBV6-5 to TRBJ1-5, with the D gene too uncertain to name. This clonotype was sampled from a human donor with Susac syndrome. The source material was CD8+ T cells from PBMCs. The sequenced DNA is TGTGCCAGCAGTCAGAGGGAATGGCAGCCCCAGCATTTT. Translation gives CASSQREWQPQHF.